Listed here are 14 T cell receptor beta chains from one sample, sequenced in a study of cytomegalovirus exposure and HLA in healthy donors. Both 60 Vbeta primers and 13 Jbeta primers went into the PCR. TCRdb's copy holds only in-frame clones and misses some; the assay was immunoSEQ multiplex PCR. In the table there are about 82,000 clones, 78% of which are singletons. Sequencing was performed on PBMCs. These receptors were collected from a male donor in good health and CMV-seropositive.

DNA for the CDR3: TGTGCCAGCAGTGAAGCGCTTTTACGCACGGTGGTAACTAATGAAAAACTGTTTTTT. Residues: CASSEALLRTVVTNEKLFF. This chain joins TRBV2 and TRBJ1-4; D gene unclear. V lost 0 bases and J lost 1, with 18 bases in between. The V gene's germline CDR1 is SNHLY and CDR2 FYNNEI. The CDR3 runs to 19 residues.

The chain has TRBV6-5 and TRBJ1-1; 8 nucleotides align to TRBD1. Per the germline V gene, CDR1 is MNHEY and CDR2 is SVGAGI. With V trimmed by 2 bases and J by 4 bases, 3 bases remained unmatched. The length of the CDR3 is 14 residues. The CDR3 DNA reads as TGTGCCAGCAGTTACGGACAGGGACTCACTGAAGCTTTCTTT. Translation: CASSYGQGLTEAFF.

In DNA, the CDR3 is TGTGCCAGCAGCTTAGCAGGGGCTCGGGAGCAGTACTTC. It specifies CASSLAGAREQYF. The chain recombines TRBV7-8 with TRBJ2-5, with TRBD2 as a possible D gene (6 bases). The CDR3 consists of 13 residues. Trimming removed 0 bases from V and 11 bases from J, with 13 bases in between. Germline CDR1 reads SGHVS; CDR2 reads FQNEAQ. Combining the CDR3 with reference TRBV7-8 and TRBJ2-5 gives the whole variable domain GAGVSQSPRYKVAKRGQDVALRCDPISGHVSLFWYQQALGQGPEFLTYFQNEAQLDKSGLPSDRFFAERPEGSVSTLKIQRTQQEDSAVYLCASSLAGAREQYFGPGTRLLVL.

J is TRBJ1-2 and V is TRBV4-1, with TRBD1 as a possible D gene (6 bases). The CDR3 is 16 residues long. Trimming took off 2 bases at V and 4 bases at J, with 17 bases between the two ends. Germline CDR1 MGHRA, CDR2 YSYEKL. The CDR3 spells CASSQPVRGRSYGYTF. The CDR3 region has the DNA TGCGCCAGCAGCCAACCCGTGCGGGGGCGCAGCTATGGCTACACCTTC.

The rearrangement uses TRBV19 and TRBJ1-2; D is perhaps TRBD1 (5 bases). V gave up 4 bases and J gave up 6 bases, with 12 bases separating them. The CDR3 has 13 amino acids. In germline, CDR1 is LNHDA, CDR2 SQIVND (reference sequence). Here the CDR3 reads CASSTGTGDGYTF. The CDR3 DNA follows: TGTGCCAGTAGTACTGGGACTGGGGATGGCTACACCTTC.

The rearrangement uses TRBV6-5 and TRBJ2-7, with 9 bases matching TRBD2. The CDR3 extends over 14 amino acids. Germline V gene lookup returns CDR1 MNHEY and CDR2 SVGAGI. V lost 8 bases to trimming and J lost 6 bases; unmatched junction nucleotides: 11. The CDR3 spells CASSSGDAGREQYF. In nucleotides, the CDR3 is TGTGCCAGCTCTAGCGGGGACGCGGGTCGCGAGCAGTACTTC.

The CDR3 DNA reads as TGTGCCAGCCTGATACCGGGACAGGGTGCAATCACAGATACGCAGTATTTT. This gives the protein CASLIPGQGAITDTQYF. This chain joins TRBV2 and TRBJ2-3, with TRBD1 identical over 9 bases. This CDR3 is 17 amino acids long. Germline V lookup: CDR1 SNHLY, CDR2 FYNNEI. V shed 8 bases and J 2 bases; nucleotides not matched to a gene: 14. Looking up the rest from reference TRBV2 and TRBJ2-3 gives the full variable domain: EPEVTQTPSHQVTQMGQEVILRCVPISNHLYFYWYRQILGQKVEFLVSFYNNEISEKSEIFDDQFSVERPDGSNFTLKIRSTKLEDSAMYFCASLIPGQGAITDTQYFGPGTRLTVL.

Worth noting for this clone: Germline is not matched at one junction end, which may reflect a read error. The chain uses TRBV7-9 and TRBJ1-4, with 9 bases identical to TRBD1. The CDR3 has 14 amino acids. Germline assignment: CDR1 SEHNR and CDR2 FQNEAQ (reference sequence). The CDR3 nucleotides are TGTTCCAGCAGCTTACAGGGGGCGGGGGAAAAACTGTTTTTT. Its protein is CSSSLQGAGEKLFF. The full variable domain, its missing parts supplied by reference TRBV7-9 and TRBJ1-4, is DTGVSQNPRHKITKRGQNVTFRCDPISEHNRLYWYRQTLGQGPEFLTYFQNEAQLEKSRLLSDRFSAERPKGSFSTLEIQRTEQGDSAMYLCSSSLQGAGEKLFFGSGTQLSVL.

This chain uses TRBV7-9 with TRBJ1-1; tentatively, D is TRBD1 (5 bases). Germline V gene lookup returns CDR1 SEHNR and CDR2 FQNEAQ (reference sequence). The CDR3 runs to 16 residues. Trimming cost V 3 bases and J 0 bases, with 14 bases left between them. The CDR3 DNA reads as TGTGCCAGCAGCTTCTGGGGGGTCCAGATGAACACTGAAGCTTTCTTT. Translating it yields CASSFWGVQMNTEAFF.

The CDR3 DNA reads TGTGCCAGCAGCCTCGGGGCTAGCGGGGGATTCACAGATACGCAGTATTTT. Translated: CASSLGASGGFTDTQYF. The chain employs TRBV5-6 and TRBJ2-3, with 10 bases aligning to TRBD2. The V gene's germline CDR1 is SGHDT and CDR2 YYEEEE. This CDR3 has 17 amino acids. After removal of 4 bases from V and 2 bases from J, the junction contained 10 bases not matched to a gene.

In DNA form, the CDR3 reads TGTGCCAGCAGCTTAACGGGACAGCACAATCAGCCCCAGCATTTT. It is translated as CASSLTGQHNQPQHF. This chain connects TRBV7-9 to TRBJ1-5; 7 bases are shared with TRBD1. Trimming at V came to 2 bases and at J to 3 bases, leaving 4 bases not matched to a gene. The germline V gene encodes CDR1 SEHNR and CDR2 FQNEAQ (reference sequence). The CDR3 spans 15 residues.

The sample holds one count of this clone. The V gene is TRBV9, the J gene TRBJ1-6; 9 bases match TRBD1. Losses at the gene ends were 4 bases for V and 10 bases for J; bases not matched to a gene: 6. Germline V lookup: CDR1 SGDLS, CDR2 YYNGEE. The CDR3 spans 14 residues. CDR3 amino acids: CASSFGQGSSPLHF. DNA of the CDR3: TGTGCCAGCAGCTTCGGACAGGGGAGCTCACCCCTCCACTTT.

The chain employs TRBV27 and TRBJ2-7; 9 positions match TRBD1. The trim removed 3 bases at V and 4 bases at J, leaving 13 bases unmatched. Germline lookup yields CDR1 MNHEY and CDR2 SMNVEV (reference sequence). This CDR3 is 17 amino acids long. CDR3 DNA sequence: TGTGCCAGCAGTTTGCAGGGGGGCGGGACAGGGATATACGAGCAGTACTTC. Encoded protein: CASSLQGGGTGIYEQYF.

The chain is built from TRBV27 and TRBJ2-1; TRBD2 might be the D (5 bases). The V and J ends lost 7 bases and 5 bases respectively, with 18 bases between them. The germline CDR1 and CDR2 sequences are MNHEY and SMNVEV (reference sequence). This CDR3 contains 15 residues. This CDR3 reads CASIRRVWVNNEQFF. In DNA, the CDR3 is TGTGCCAGCATACGGCGGGTTTGGGTAAACAATGAGCAGTTCTTC.